A selection of T cell receptor beta chains follows, all from one sample in a study of T-cell memory formation after mild COVID-19. From the 5' RACE reads, TCRdb called clonotypes with MiXCR, one entry per CDR3 protein. The table has over 250,000 distinct CDR3 sequences, approximately 16% seen once. Sequenced input: PBMCs or a T cell subset sorted from them (not recorded which). The receptors originated from a man aged 18 to 35 who had mild COVID-19 (a few samples of this study predate the infection). Cell type and time point are not known. The conserved cysteine and the conserved F or W are not part of the CDR3 here.

cdr3_length	v_call	j_call	cdr3_aa
13	TRBV4-1	TRBJ2-5	ASSQDPGLIETQY
15	TRBV19	TRBJ2-1	ASSQLQRGGDLNEQF
14	TRBV5-5	TRBJ2-4	ASSFIGGLAKNIQY
14	TRBV7-9	TRBJ1-5	ASSLMGGGGNQPQH
12	TRBV27	TRBJ2-7	ASRLTGGVYEQY
12	TRBV6-6	TRBJ2-5	ASSYSGRQETQY
11	TRBV6-1	TRBJ2-5	ASMRDRGETQY
11	TRBV20-1	TRBJ1-2	SARRDRVYGYT
10	TRBV3-1	TRBJ2-5	ASSPREETQY
16	TRBV11-2	TRBJ2-3	ASSGERWVGGSAYTQY
10	TRBV11-2	TRBJ1-1	ASGLGYTEAF
16	TRBV18	TRBJ2-2	ASSPPNRGTANTGELF
13	TRBV18	TRBJ1-1	ASSPRQVGDTEAF
17	TRBV5-5	TRBJ1-6	ASSSTGQRIKSPNSPLH
10	TRBV9	TRBJ2-5	ASAAQEETQY
13	TRBV7-3	TRBJ2-1	ASSLIHFPYNEQF
9	TRBV29-1	TRBJ1-2	SVRDRDGYT
16	TRBV11-2	TRBJ2-3	ASSLVRRGNTYTDTQY
13	TRBV6-1	TRBJ2-5	ASSPAQGGSETQY
11	TRBV25-1	TRBJ2-1	ASSEQGLREQF
10	TRBV12-3/TRBV12-4	TRBJ2-1	ASSFEDNEQF
13	TRBV7-2	TRBJ2-6	ASNRESSGANVLT
11	TRBV29-1	TRBJ1-1	SVTGGFVTEAF
10	TRBV12-3/TRBV12-4	TRBJ1-1	ASSGLWEEAF
11	TRBV3-1	TRBJ1-2	ASSQEAVYGYT
14	TRBV4-3	TRBJ2-1	ASSPRWGGDNNEQF
13	TRBV7-2	TRBJ1-6	ASSPWESENSPLH
13	TRBV18	TRBJ2-2	ASSPSSRATGELF
11	TRBV6-5	TRBJ1-5	ASSYRHNQPQH
11	TRBV7-2	TRBJ1-1	ASLSSGGTEAF
13	TRBV27	TRBJ2-1	ASSYASVPYNEQF
14	TRBV18	TRBJ1-1	ASSPKLGHIDTEAF
11	TRBV6-5	TRBJ2-3	ASSYRTPDTQY
13	TRBV4-3	TRBJ2-1	ASSQERADYNEQF
14	TRBV7-9	TRBJ2-1	ASSLGLGTNYNEQF
14	TRBV7-9	TRBJ2-5	ASSPRLARGEETQY
12	TRBV20-1	TRBJ2-5	SANRGQGAETQY